These 22 T cell receptor beta chains were all obtained from the same sample, sequenced in a study of blood T cell repertoires in COVID-19. The repertoire was sequenced with immunoSEQ multiplex PCR; TCRdb's copy has only in-frame clones and lacks some. The sample holds about 210,000 clones; roughly 81% are singletons and the top ten take less than 8%. The sample comprised peripheral blood. Every receptor here comes from a woman in her fifties or sixties with active or convalescent COVID-19.

The chain recombines TRBV28 with TRBJ1-2; D not certain. V was clipped by 5 bases and J by 4 bases, with 11 bases between them. This CDR3 has 13 residues. The V gene's germline CDR1 is MDHEN and CDR2 SYDVKM. CDR3 in amino acids: CASSLNPGYGYTF. For the CDR3, the DNA is TGTGCCAGCAGTCTTAATCCGGGCTATGGCTACACCTTC.

This rearrangement joins TRBV10-3 to TRBJ1-2; D is possibly TRBD1 (6 bases). The CDR3 is made up of 14 amino acids. CDR1 and CDR2 (germline): ENHRY, SYGVKD. Trimming shortened V by 0 bases and J by 5 bases, and 10 bases separated the two germline ends. CDR3 bases: TGTGCCATCAGTGAGTCGGGGGGGCAGTATGGCTACACCTTC. This translates into CAISESGGQYGYTF.

This chain links TRBV11-3 with TRBJ2-3, with 12 bases lining up with TRBD2. Germline-derived CDR1 and CDR2 are SGHNT and YENEEA. V dropped 6 bases and J dropped 7; count of bases not matched to a gene: 5. The CDR3 consists of 14 residues. CDR3 sequence: CASSSGTSGHTQYF. In nucleotides, the CDR3 is TGTGCCAGCAGTTCCGGGACTAGCGGGCATACGCAGTATTTT.

This rearrangement joins TRBV4-1 to TRBJ1-2; 12 positions agree with TRBD1. The trim removed 3 bases at V and 8 bases at J, leaving 7 bases unmatched. The length of the CDR3 is 15 residues. Germline values: CDR1 MGHRA, CDR2 YSYEKL. CDR3 coding DNA: TGCGCCAGCAGCCAGCCGGGACAGGGGGCAAGAGGCTACACCTTC. This encodes CASSQPGQGARGYTF.

The chain uses TRBV5-1 and TRBJ2-1; TRBD1 agrees at 7 bases. After removal of 4 bases from V and 3 bases from J, the junction contained 7 bases not matched to a gene. Germline CDR1 reads SGHRS; CDR2 reads YFSETQ. This CDR3 spans 15 amino acids. CDR3 in amino acids: CASSLGQVGYNEQFF. Written as DNA, the CDR3 is TGCGCCAGCAGCCTTGGACAGGTAGGCTACAATGAGCAGTTCTTC.

The gene calls are TRBV2 and TRBJ1-1; weak D call: TRBD1 (5 bases). From germline, CDR1 is SNHLY and CDR2 FYNNEI. This CDR3 spans 14 amino acids. The V and J ends lost 4 bases and 7 bases respectively, with 16 bases between them. The CDR3 region has the DNA TGTGCCAGCAGTGTGACGGACGGGGGGATTGAAGCTTTCTTT. Its protein is CASSVTDGGIEAFF.

This clone was recorded only once. The chain recombines TRBV28 with TRBJ1-4, with a tentative D call TRBD1 (5 bases). The CDR3 is made up of 12 amino acids. Trimming removed 8 bases from V and 4 bases from J, with 8 bases in between. CDR1 is MDHEN, CDR2 SYDVKM, per germline. CDR3 coding DNA: TGTGCCAGCGTGCAGGGTAATGAAAAACTGTTTTTT. Translation: CASVQGNEKLFF.

The V call is TRBV5-6, the J call TRBJ1-5; D remains unclear. This CDR3 comprises 13 residues. Germline V gene lookup returns CDR1 SGHDT and CDR2 YYEEEE. V was shortened by 2 bases and J by 9 bases, with 12 bases between the two germline ends. The CDR3 DNA reads as TGTGCCAGCAGCTTTGGTTCGGTTATGCCCCAGCATTTT. Translated, it gives CASSFGSVMPQHF.

This clone was detected only once. This chain links TRBV4-1 with TRBJ1-4, with 7 bases fitting TRBD1. The CDR3 runs 16 residues. The germline V gene has CDR1 MGHRA and CDR2 YSYEKL. V was clipped by 4 bases and J by 7 bases; unmatched bases: 12. The CDR3 bases are TGCGCCAGCAGCCCAGGCTCGAGGGGGCTCGGTGAAAAACTGTTTTTT. This gives the protein CASSPGSRGLGEKLFF.

This chain links TRBV6-5 with TRBJ2-5, with TRBD2 identical over 7 bases. This CDR3 has 14 amino acids. The germline CDR1 and CDR2 sequences are MNHEY and SVGAGI. The trim removed 6 bases at V and 3 bases at J, leaving 7 bases unmatched. CDR3 sequence reads: CASRLSGTKETQYF. Written as DNA, the CDR3 is TGTGCCAGCAGACTTTCCGGGACTAAAGAGACCCAGTACTTC.

The chain has TRBV12-5 and TRBJ2-1, with 10 bases matching TRBD2. This CDR3 contains 17 residues. The V and J ends lost 2 bases and 2 bases, in that order; junction bases with no gene match: 6. Germline CDR1 and CDR2: LGHNT and FRNRAP. In nucleotides, the CDR3 is TGTGCTAGTGGTTTGCTTAGCGGGAGGTCAACCTACAATGAGCAGTTCTTC. This translates into CASGLLSGRSTYNEQFF.

This chain's CDR3 is CASSQTPRQGKESPLHF. DNA for the CDR3: TGCGCCAGCAGTCAAACGCCCCGACAGGGGAAGGAATCACCCCTCCACTTT. This chain links TRBV23-1 with TRBJ1-6; 8 positions agree with TRBD1. TRBV23-1 is an open reading frame whose function is uncertain. The length of the CDR3 is 17 residues. Germline trimming cut 2 bases from V and 10 bases from J; bases unmatched to any gene: 13.

This clone was observed once. The chain recombines TRBV7-9 with TRBJ1-1; D is ambiguous. Germline CDR1 is SEHNR and CDR2 is FQNEAQ (reference sequence). The V end was cut by 5 bases, the J end by 1 base, with 11 bases between. CDR3 length: 14 residues. CDR3 sequence (DNA): TGTGCCAGCAGCCCGACGTGGGCGAACACTGAAGCTTTCTTT. Protein product: CASSPTWANTEAFF. Supplemented by reference TRBV7-9 and TRBJ1-1, the full variable domain reads DTGVSQNPRHKITKRGQNVTFRCDPISEHNRLYWYRQTLGQGPEFLTYFQNEAQLEKSRLLSDRFSAERPKGSFSTLEIQRTEQGDSAMYLCASSPTWANTEAFFGQGTRLTVV.

This clone was observed once. The CDR3 loop is CASSELAGDTDTQYF. The CDR3 coding sequence is TGTGCCAGCAGTGAACTAGCGGGAGACACAGATACGCAGTATTTT. The V call is TRBV6-1, the J call TRBJ2-3; the match to TRBD2 covers 10 bases. J lost 2 bases, V lost 2 bases, and 1 base had no gene match. Looked up from germline, CDR1 is MNHNS and CDR2 is SASEGT. The CDR3 consists of 15 residues.

The rearrangement joins TRBV6-5 to TRBJ1-1; D is ambiguous. V was trimmed by 0 bases and J by 4 bases, leaving 9 bases between them. The CDR3 is 14 amino acids. Per germline, CDR1 MNHEY and CDR2 SVGAGI. CDR3 coding DNA: TGTGCCAGCAGTTACTCGACCAGGTTCACTGAAGCTTTCTTT. It translates to CASSYSTRFTEAFF.

The chain couples TRBV2 to TRBJ2-5, with 9 bases that match TRBD2. The CDR3 is 15 amino acids. Germline CDR1 and CDR2: SNHLY and FYNNEI. The V segment lost 4 bases and the J segment 6 bases; nucleotides outside the gene matches: 9. The CDR3 loop reads CASSASGTSTQTQYF. The CDR3 DNA reads as TGTGCCAGCAGTGCCTCCGGGACTAGCACTCAGACCCAGTACTTC.

The chain is built from TRBV27 and TRBJ2-1, with TRBD1 matching over 8 bases. The trim removed 6 bases at V and 3 bases at J, leaving 7 bases unmatched. Germline-derived CDR1 and CDR2 are MNHEY and SMNVEV (reference sequence). There are 15 residues in the CDR3. The CDR3 reads CASRGIGQGYNEQFF. CDR3 nucleotides: TGTGCCAGCAGGGGGATAGGACAGGGCTACAATGAGCAGTTCTTC.

CDR3 region: CASSLGRLAGGGSEQFF. The CDR3 DNA reads as TGTGCCAGCAGCTTAGGACGACTAGCGGGAGGAGGTAGTGAGCAGTTCTTC. The chain employs TRBV7-6 and TRBJ2-1, with 13 bases aligning to TRBD2. CDR1 is SGHVS, CDR2 FNYEAQ, per germline. V dropped 1 base and J dropped 9; count of bases not matched to a gene: 9. The CDR3 is 17 residues long. Combining the CDR3 with reference TRBV7-6 and TRBJ2-1 gives the whole variable domain GAGVSQSPRYKVTKRGQDVALRCDPISGHVSLYWYRQALGQGPEFLTYFNYEAQQDKSGLPNDRFSAERPEGSISTLTIQRTEQRDSAMYRCASSLGRLAGGGSEQFFGPGTRLTVL.

The V call is TRBV2, the J call TRBJ2-7; D might be TRBD2 (5 bases). The germline CDR1 and CDR2 sequences are SNHLY and FYNNEI. Trimming took 6 bases from V and 3 from J, leaving 12 bases between them. The CDR3 is made up of 13 amino acids. This chain's CDR3 is CASRADGVYEQYF. The CDR3 DNA reads as TGTGCCAGCAGAGCCGACGGGGTCTACGAGCAGTACTTC.

Only one count was recorded for this clone. The chain is built from TRBV2 and TRBJ1-5; the match to TRBD1 covers 8 bases. The CDR3 length is 15 residues. Per the germline V gene, CDR1 is SNHLY and CDR2 is FYNNEI. Trimming took 7 bases from V and 2 from J; bases not matched to a gene: 7. The CDR3 loop is CASNLGGQGNQPQHF. CDR3 bases: TGTGCCAGCAATCTGGGGGGACAGGGCAATCAGCCCCAGCATTTT.

This chain joins TRBV19 and TRBJ2-5; possibly TRBD2 for D (5 bases). Trimming removed 6 bases at V and 2 bases at J, with 13 bases between. The CDR3 runs 14 residues. Germline V lookup: CDR1 LNHDA, CDR2 SQIVND (reference sequence). CDR3 amino acids: CASSHQTKQETQYF. The CDR3 DNA sequence: TGTGCCAGTAGCCACCAGACTAAACAAGAGACCCAGTACTTC.

This clone has just one count. The V and J genes are TRBV4-1 and TRBJ1-1; D perhaps matches TRBD1 (5 bases). Trimming cost V 1 base and J 1 base, with 10 bases left between them. This CDR3 has 15 residues. Germline V gene lookup returns CDR1 MGHRA and CDR2 YSYEKL. CDR3 sequence: CASSQGSTGNTEAFF. CDR3 sequence (DNA): TGCGCCAGCAGCCAAGGTTCCACAGGGAACACTGAAGCTTTCTTT.